These T cell receptor beta chains were read from a single sample in a study of technical replicates of blood from a few donors. TCRdb keeps only in-frame clones here, not all; method: immunoSEQ multiplex PCR. The sample holds fewer than 90,000 clones, around nine tenths seen once. Sample: T cells isolated from PBMCs. These receptor sequences come from a human donor in good health. CDR3s include the opening cysteine and the closing phenylalanine or tryptophan. Fields, in order: V gene, J gene, clone size, D gene, CDR3 DNA, CDR3 protein. D genes are given only for firm matches. Rows may omit the clone size; those that give it use once, few, many or a size class.

v_call: TRBV28; j_call: TRBJ2-7; clone_size: .; d_call: TRBD1; cdr3_nt: TGTGCCAGCAGTTTAGGACAGGCCCCCTACGAGCAGTACTTC; cdr3_aa: CASSLGQAPYEQYF
v_call: TRBV2; j_call: TRBJ2-1; clone_size: once; d_call: .; cdr3_nt: TGTGCCAGCAGTTGGGACTCCCGGGTCAATGAGCAGTTCTTC; cdr3_aa: CASSWDSRVNEQFF
v_call: TRBV5-8; j_call: TRBJ2-1; clone_size: .; d_call: .; cdr3_nt: TGTGCCAGCAGCTTAAGGGGGCAATTCCCGGGGGGGTACAATGAGCAGTTCTTC; cdr3_aa: CASSLRGQFPGGYNEQFF
v_call: TRBV6-4; j_call: TRBJ2-2; clone_size: few; d_call: .; cdr3_nt: TGTGCCAGCAGTGAGACTGGGTGGGAGGCCACCGGGGAGCTGTTTTTT; cdr3_aa: CASSETGWEATGELFF
v_call: TRBV5-4; j_call: TRBJ2-1; clone_size: .; d_call: TRBD2; cdr3_nt: TGTGCCAGCAGCCCGGGACTAGCGGGAGATTTGGGCAATGAGCAGTTCTTC; cdr3_aa: CASSPGLAGDLGNEQFF
v_call: TRBV19; j_call: TRBJ1-1; clone_size: .; d_call: .; cdr3_nt: TGTGCCAGTAGTCTCCCAGGAGGGGCCACTGAAGCTTTCTTT; cdr3_aa: CASSLPGGATEAFF
v_call: TRBV6-5; j_call: TRBJ1-2; clone_size: .; d_call: .; cdr3_nt: TGTGCCAGCAGACCGGGGGGGGATTTGCATGGCTACACCTTC; cdr3_aa: CASRPGGDLHGYTF
v_call: TRBV11-3; j_call: TRBJ2-3; clone_size: .; d_call: .; cdr3_nt: TGTGCCAGCAGCTATTATACAGGGTCAGATACGCAGTATTTT; cdr3_aa: CASSYYTGSDTQYF
v_call: TRBV4-3; j_call: TRBJ1-3; clone_size: .; d_call: .; cdr3_nt: TGCGCCAGCAGCCAAGTGAGAGGGTCAGGAAACACCATATATTTT; cdr3_aa: CASSQVRGSGNTIYF
v_call: TRBV7-2; j_call: TRBJ2-2; clone_size: .; d_call: TRBD2; cdr3_nt: TGTGCCAGCATCCTAGCGGGAGGGGGCACCGGGGAGCTGTTTTTT; cdr3_aa: CASILAGGGTGELFF
v_call: TRBV30; j_call: TRBJ1-5; clone_size: .; d_call: .; cdr3_nt: TGTGCCTGGAGTGGAGAATTAGATACCAATCAGCCCCAGCATTTT; cdr3_aa: CAWSGELDTNQPQHF
v_call: TRBV9; j_call: TRBJ2-3; clone_size: .; d_call: TRBD2; cdr3_nt: TGTGCCAGCTCAACTAGCGGGAGGGGGGATACGCAGTATTTT; cdr3_aa: CASSTSGRGDTQYF
v_call: TRBV9; j_call: TRBJ1-3; clone_size: .; d_call: .; cdr3_nt: TGTGCCAGCAGCGTAGCTAATTCCCCCGCCCAGGGGAACACCATATATTTT; cdr3_aa: CASSVANSPAQGNTIYF
v_call: TRBV7-2; j_call: TRBJ2-4; clone_size: .; d_call: TRBD2; cdr3_nt: TGTGCCAGCTCGGGAGGGTTTGGCAAAAACATTCAGTACTTC; cdr3_aa: CASSGGFGKNIQYF
v_call: TRBV28; j_call: TRBJ2-7; clone_size: .; d_call: TRBD1; cdr3_nt: TGTGCCAGCAGGATCCTCTTGGGACAGGGTTACGAGCAGTACTTC; cdr3_aa: CASRILLGQGYEQYF
v_call: TRBV7-9; j_call: TRBJ2-3; clone_size: .; d_call: .; cdr3_nt: TGTGCCAGCAGCTTTTTTCTGGATACGCAGTATTTT; cdr3_aa: CASSFFLDTQYF
v_call: TRBV28; j_call: TRBJ2-7; clone_size: .; d_call: TRBD2; cdr3_nt: TGTGCCAGCAGTTTATGGGGACTAGCGGGAGGTATATCCTACGAGCAGTACTTC; cdr3_aa: CASSLWGLAGGISYEQYF
v_call: TRBV4-2; j_call: TRBJ2-2; clone_size: .; d_call: .; cdr3_nt: TGTGCCAGCAGCCAAGATCCGGGACAATTAACCGGGGAGCTGTTTTTT; cdr3_aa: CASSQDPGQLTGELFF
v_call: TRBV27; j_call: TRBJ2-1; clone_size: .; d_call: TRBD2; cdr3_nt: TGTGCCAGCAGTTCCCCGACTAGCTTGCAGTTCTTC; cdr3_aa: CASSSPTSLQFF
v_call: TRBV30; j_call: TRBJ2-1; clone_size: .; d_call: TRBD1; cdr3_nt: TGTGCCTGGAGTGTACAGGGGTGGGATGAGCAGTTCTTC; cdr3_aa: CAWSVQGWDEQFF
v_call: TRBV18; j_call: TRBJ2-7; clone_size: .; d_call: .; cdr3_nt: TGTGCCAGCTCACCAAGTCGGGACTCCTACGAGCAGTACTTC; cdr3_aa: CASSPSRDSYEQYF
v_call: TRBV6-6; j_call: TRBJ2-1; clone_size: .; d_call: TRBD2; cdr3_nt: TGTGCCAGTCTACCGGGACTAGCCCATGAGCAGTTCTTC; cdr3_aa: CASLPGLAHEQFF
v_call: TRBV7-3; j_call: TRBJ2-2; clone_size: .; d_call: TRBD2; cdr3_nt: TGTGCCAGCAGCTCAGGACTAGCCCATAGTGGGGAGCTGTTTTTT; cdr3_aa: CASSSGLAHSGELFF
v_call: TRBV11-3; j_call: TRBJ2-1; clone_size: once; d_call: TRBD2; cdr3_nt: TGTGCCAGCAGCTTAGTGGGACTAGCGGGAGGGATGGGGCAGTTCTTC; cdr3_aa: CASSLVGLAGGMGQFF
v_call: TRBV30; j_call: TRBJ2-5; clone_size: .; d_call: TRBD2; cdr3_nt: TGTGCCTGGAGTGTGGCTAGCGGCTTACAAGAGACCCAGTACTTC; cdr3_aa: CAWSVASGLQETQYF
v_call: TRBV18; j_call: TRBJ1-4; clone_size: .; d_call: .; cdr3_nt: TGTGCCAGCTCACCACGTTACGGAGTTAATGAAAAACTGTTTTTT; cdr3_aa: CASSPRYGVNEKLFF
v_call: TRBV5-1; j_call: TRBJ2-3; clone_size: .; d_call: .; cdr3_nt: TGCGCCAGCAGCTTGTTCGAGGATTCCACAGATACGCAGTATTTT; cdr3_aa: CASSLFEDSTDTQYF
v_call: TRBV15; j_call: TRBJ2-3; clone_size: .; d_call: TRBD1; cdr3_nt: TGTGCCACCAGCAGAGGTGTGACAGGGGATACGCAGTATTTT; cdr3_aa: CATSRGVTGDTQYF
v_call: TRBV15; j_call: TRBJ1-1; clone_size: .; d_call: .; cdr3_nt: TGTGCCACCAGCAGAGAGTCAGGGTACACTGAAGCTTTCTTT; cdr3_aa: CATSRESGYTEAFF
v_call: TRBV4-1; j_call: TRBJ2-3; clone_size: .; d_call: TRBD1; cdr3_nt: TGCGCCAGCAGCCAAGAGGGTGCAGGGGGTGGTACAGATACGCAGTATTTT; cdr3_aa: CASSQEGAGGGTDTQYF
v_call: TRBV2; j_call: TRBJ2-1; clone_size: .; d_call: TRBD2; cdr3_nt: TGTGCCAGCAGAAGTAAAAGCGGGAGCGCCTACAATGAGCAGTTCTTC; cdr3_aa: CASRSKSGSAYNEQFF
v_call: TRBV19; j_call: TRBJ2-6; clone_size: .; d_call: .; cdr3_nt: TGTGCCAGTAGTATTGGCCCCTCTGGGGCCAACGTCCTGACTTTC; cdr3_aa: CASSIGPSGANVLTF
v_call: TRBV7-8; j_call: TRBJ1-2; clone_size: .; d_call: .; cdr3_nt: TGTGCCAGCAGCCTAACCAGGGGTGGCTACACCTTC; cdr3_aa: CASSLTRGGYTF
v_call: TRBV25-1; j_call: TRBJ2-2; clone_size: .; d_call: TRBD1; cdr3_nt: TGTGCCAGCAGTGTGAATCCGGGACAGGGGGCGGACGGGGAGCTGTTTTTT; cdr3_aa: CASSVNPGQGADGELFF
v_call: TRBV27; j_call: TRBJ1-4; clone_size: once; d_call: TRBD1; cdr3_nt: TGTGCCAGCAGTTTACGGGACAGTAATGAAAAACTGTTTTTT; cdr3_aa: CASSLRDSNEKLFF
v_call: TRBV15; j_call: TRBJ1-3; clone_size: .; d_call: TRBD1; cdr3_nt: TGTGCCACCAGCATTATTGACAGGGATCGAAACACCATATATTTT; cdr3_aa: CATSIIDRDRNTIYF
v_call: TRBV7-9; j_call: TRBJ1-4; clone_size: .; d_call: .; cdr3_nt: TGTGCCAGCAGCTTAGAAGGCAGGGAACTTAATGAAAAACTGTTTTTT; cdr3_aa: CASSLEGRELNEKLFF
v_call: TRBV15; j_call: TRBJ2-1; clone_size: .; d_call: TRBD2; cdr3_nt: TGTGCCACCAGCGCCGGACTAGCGGACAGCTCCTACAATGAGCAGTTCTTC; cdr3_aa: CATSAGLADSSYNEQFF
v_call: TRBV19; j_call: TRBJ1-2; clone_size: .; d_call: .; cdr3_nt: TGTGCCAGTAGTGACAAAACTAACTATGGCTACACCTTC; cdr3_aa: CASSDKTNYGYTF
v_call: TRBV2; j_call: TRBJ2-7; clone_size: .; d_call: TRBD2; cdr3_nt: TGTGCCAGCAGATCAATAGCGGGAAGGTCCTACGAGCAGTACTTC; cdr3_aa: CASRSIAGRSYEQYF
v_call: TRBV28; j_call: TRBJ2-7; clone_size: .; d_call: .; cdr3_nt: TGTGCCAGCAGTCCGCTGGGGGGTAAGTTTTACGAGCAGTACTTC; cdr3_aa: CASSPLGGKFYEQYF
v_call: TRBV27; j_call: TRBJ2-7; clone_size: once; d_call: .; cdr3_nt: TGTGCCAGCAGTGACGCGGACAGTGGCTACGAGCAGTACTTC; cdr3_aa: CASSDADSGYEQYF
v_call: TRBV6-6; j_call: TRBJ1-4; clone_size: .; d_call: .; cdr3_nt: TGTGCCAGCAGCCCAAGCATCGGGAAACTGTTTTTT; cdr3_aa: CASSPSIGKLFF
v_call: TRBV4-1; j_call: TRBJ2-3; clone_size: once; d_call: TRBD1; cdr3_nt: TGCGCCAGCAGCCAAGGGACAGGGATAGGGGCAGATACGCAGTATTTT; cdr3_aa: CASSQGTGIGADTQYF
v_call: TRBV19; j_call: TRBJ1-5; clone_size: .; d_call: TRBD1; cdr3_nt: TGTGCCAGCTCGGGACAGGCCAAGGAAAATAGCAATCAGCCCCAGCATTTT; cdr3_aa: CASSGQAKENSNQPQHF
v_call: TRBV28; j_call: TRBJ1-1; clone_size: .; d_call: .; cdr3_nt: TGTGCCAGCCTAACAGGAACTGAAGCTTTCTTT; cdr3_aa: CASLTGTEAFF
v_call: TRBV18; j_call: TRBJ1-2; clone_size: .; d_call: .; cdr3_nt: TGTGCCAGCTCACCAACGTTAACAGGAGAAACCTACTATGGCTACACCTTC; cdr3_aa: CASSPTLTGETYYGYTF
v_call: TRBV6-6; j_call: TRBJ2-2; clone_size: .; d_call: .; cdr3_nt: TGTGCCAGCAGCCCCTCCGGGGAGCTGTTTTTT; cdr3_aa: CASSPSGELFF
v_call: TRBV5-6; j_call: TRBJ2-4; clone_size: .; d_call: .; cdr3_nt: TGTGCCAGCAATCTCGCGGGGAGTGGCATTCAGTACTTC; cdr3_aa: CASNLAGSGIQYF
v_call: TRBV7-9; j_call: TRBJ2-7; clone_size: .; d_call: .; cdr3_nt: TGTGCCAGCAGCTTAGTCCCAGGGTACGGAGAGCAGTACTTC; cdr3_aa: CASSLVPGYGEQYF
v_call: TRBV6-1; j_call: TRBJ1-2; clone_size: .; d_call: TRBD1; cdr3_nt: TGTGCCAGCAGTGAGGGACAGACCTACACCTTC; cdr3_aa: CASSEGQTYTF
v_call: TRBV19; j_call: TRBJ2-4; clone_size: .; d_call: TRBD1; cdr3_nt: TGTGCCAGTAGTCCAGGGACAGGGGCCAAGATAGCCAAAAACATTCAGTACTTC; cdr3_aa: CASSPGTGAKIAKNIQYF
v_call: TRBV4-2; j_call: TRBJ2-7; clone_size: .; d_call: TRBD1; cdr3_nt: TGTGCCAGCAGCCTTACCCTACAGGGGGCGATCCACGAGCAGTACTTC; cdr3_aa: CASSLTLQGAIHEQYF
v_call: TRBV19; j_call: TRBJ2-1; clone_size: .; d_call: .; cdr3_nt: TGTGCCAGTAGTATGGCTTTTACAGTTAATGAGCAGTTCTTC; cdr3_aa: CASSMAFTVNEQFF
v_call: TRBV15; j_call: TRBJ2-7; clone_size: once; d_call: .; cdr3_nt: TGTGCCACCAGCAGAGCGGTAAACTCCTACGAGCAGTACTTC; cdr3_aa: CATSRAVNSYEQYF